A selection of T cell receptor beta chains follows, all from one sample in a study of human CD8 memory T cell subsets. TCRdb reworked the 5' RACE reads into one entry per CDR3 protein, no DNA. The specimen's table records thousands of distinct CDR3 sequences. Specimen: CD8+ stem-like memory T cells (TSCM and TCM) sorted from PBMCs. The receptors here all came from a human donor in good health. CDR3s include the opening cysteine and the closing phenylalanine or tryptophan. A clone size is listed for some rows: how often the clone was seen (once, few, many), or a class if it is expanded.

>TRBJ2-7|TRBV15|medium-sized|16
CATSRDGTGDAYEQYF
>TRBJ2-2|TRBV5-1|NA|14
CASSGQVLSGELFF
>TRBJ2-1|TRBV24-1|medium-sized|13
CATSDWAGNEQFF
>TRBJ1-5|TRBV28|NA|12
CASSYDNQPQHF
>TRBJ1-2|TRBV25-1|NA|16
CANPPYPGQKVRGYTF
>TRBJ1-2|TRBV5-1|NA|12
CASSPDRNGYTF
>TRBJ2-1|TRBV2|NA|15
CASSKAASSYNEQFF
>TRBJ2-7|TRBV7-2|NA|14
CASSPGLAGYEQYF
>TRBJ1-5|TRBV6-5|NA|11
CGTGDNQPQHF
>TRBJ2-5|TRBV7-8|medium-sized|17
CASSASALGPSQETQYF
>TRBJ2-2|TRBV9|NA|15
CASTLDLTNTGELFF
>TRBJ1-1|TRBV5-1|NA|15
CASSLVEGLNTEAFF
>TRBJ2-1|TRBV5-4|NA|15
CASSLGSGVFNEQFF
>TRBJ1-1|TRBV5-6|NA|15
CASSLALGGNTEAFF
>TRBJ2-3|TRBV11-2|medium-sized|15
CASSLGEGRTDTQYF
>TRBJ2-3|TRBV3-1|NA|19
CASSQDSSPTIPETDTQYF
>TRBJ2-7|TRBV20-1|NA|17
CSARQIPSGRAEHEQYF
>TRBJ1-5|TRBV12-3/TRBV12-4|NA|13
CASSGDGEKPQHF
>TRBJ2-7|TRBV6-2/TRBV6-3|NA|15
CASSYSGQGVYEQYF
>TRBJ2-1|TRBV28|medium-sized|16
CASRPPLVGRNNEQFF
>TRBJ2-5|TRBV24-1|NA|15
CATSEPTSGQETQYF
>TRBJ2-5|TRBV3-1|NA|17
CASSPYGDTPEKETQYF
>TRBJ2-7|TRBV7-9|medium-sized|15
CASTTSGRGFHEQYF
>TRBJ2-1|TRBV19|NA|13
CASSIIQYNEQFF
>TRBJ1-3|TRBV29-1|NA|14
CSVVEGSSGNTIYF
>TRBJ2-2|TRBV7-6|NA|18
CASSLRGPGTGKNGELFF
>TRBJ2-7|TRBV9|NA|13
CASSPGSSYEQYF
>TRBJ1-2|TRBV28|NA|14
CASSFAGKDYGYTF
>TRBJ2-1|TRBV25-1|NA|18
CATTPAGRGRGVEGEQFF
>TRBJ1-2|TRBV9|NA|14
CASSAGQVPNGYTF
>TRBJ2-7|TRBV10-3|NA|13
CAIAASSSYEQYF
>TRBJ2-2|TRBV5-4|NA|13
CASSPPGTGELFF
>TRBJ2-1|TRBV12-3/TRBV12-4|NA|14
CASTLAGGLGEQFF
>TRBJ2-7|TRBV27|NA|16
CASSAFRALSSYEQYF
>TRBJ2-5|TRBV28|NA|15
CASSSSWTGEETQYF
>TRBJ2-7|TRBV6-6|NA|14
CASSDVDISYEQYF
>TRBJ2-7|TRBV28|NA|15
CASSLIRGRRHEQYF
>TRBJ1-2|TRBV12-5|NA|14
CASGPTAVNYGYTF
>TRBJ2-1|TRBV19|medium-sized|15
CASSLPSTSYNEQFF
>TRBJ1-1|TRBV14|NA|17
CASSLFPGQGDQDEAFF
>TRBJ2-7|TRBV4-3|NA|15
CASSQGIAQGDEQYF
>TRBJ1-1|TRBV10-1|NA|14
CASSEGGTNTEAFF
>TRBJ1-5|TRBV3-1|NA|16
CASSQDHGTENQPQHF
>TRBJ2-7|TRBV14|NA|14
CASSQAEFPYEQYF
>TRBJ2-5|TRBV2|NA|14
CASLGTSGVETQYF
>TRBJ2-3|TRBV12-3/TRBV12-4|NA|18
CASSLVPLAGGPKDTQYF
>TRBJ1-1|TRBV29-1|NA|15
CSVELSRSMNTEAFF
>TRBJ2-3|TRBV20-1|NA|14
CSAIGREVTDTQYF
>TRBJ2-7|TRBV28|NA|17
CASSFGLTGTGGYEQYF
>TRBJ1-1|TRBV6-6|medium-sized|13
CASSGGGNTEAFF
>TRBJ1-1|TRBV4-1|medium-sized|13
CASSRREDTEAFF
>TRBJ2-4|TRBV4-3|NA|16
CASSQDLLAGVEFQYF
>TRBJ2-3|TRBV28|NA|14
CASSTRQGGDTQYF